The 30 T cell receptor beta chains given below trace back to one sample, sequenced in a study of T cell responses to AZD1222 COVID-19 vaccine. Generated by immunoSEQ multiplex PCR, the TCRdb table keeps only in-frame clones and is missing some. The repertoire holds 90,000 to 150,000 clones, with around 84% as singletons. This material consisted of peripheral blood, taken on day 0 of AZD1222 vaccination. Receptors were obtained from an adult in good health.

The chain carries TRBV6-1 and TRBJ1-5; the D is unclear. The CDR3 extends over 13 amino acids. Trimming removed 3 bases at V and 7 bases at J, with 10 bases between. CDR1 and CDR2 from the germline V gene are MNHNS and SASEGT. CDR3: CASSEVGVQPQHF. In DNA, the CDR3 is TGTGCCAGCAGTGAGGTCGGGGTCCAGCCCCAGCATTTT.

The J gene is TRBJ1-1, the V gene TRBV20-1, with D uncertain. The germline gives CDR1 DFQATT, CDR2 SNEGSKA (reference sequence). The CDR3 covers 11 residues. Trimming took off 3 bases at V and 5 bases at J, with 7 bases between the two ends. CDR3 DNA: TGCAGTGCTAGGAGCGGGACTGAAGCTTTCTTT. Residues: CSARSGTEAFF.

V is TRBV4-2 and J is TRBJ2-2; 15 bases align to TRBD2. Germline V CDR1 and CDR2: LGHNA, YNFKEQ. Losses at the gene ends were 3 bases for V and 7 bases for J; bases not matched to a gene: 9. This CDR3 has 18 amino acids. The CDR3 coding sequence is TGTGCCAGCAGCCACTACCCTCCGGGACTAGCGGGAGGCGGGGAGCTGTTTTTT. This codes for CASSHYPPGLAGGGELFF.

The CDR3 DNA reads as TGTGCCAGCCCTGCATGGACTAGCGGGAGCTACGAGCAGTACTTC. Protein: CASPAWTSGSYEQYF. The chain joins TRBV28 to TRBJ2-7, with 13 bases fitting TRBD2. CDR1 is MDHEN and CDR2 is SYDVKM in the germline V gene. This CDR3 contains 15 residues. V shed 8 bases and J 3 bases; nucleotides not matched to a gene: 7. Supplemented by reference TRBV28 and TRBJ2-7, the full variable domain reads DVKVTQSSRYLVKRTGEKVFLECVQDMDHENMFWYRQDPGLGLRLIYFSYDVKMKEKGDIPEGYSVSREKKERFSLILESASTNQTSMYLCASPAWTSGSYEQYFGPGTRLTVT.

This clone was recorded once. V and J are TRBV12-3 or TRBV12-4 and TRBJ2-1; the D gene could be TRBD1 or TRBD2 (6 bases each). The V gene lost 4 bases and the J gene lost 7 bases, with 11 bases spanning the gap. The CDR3 contains 13 residues. CDR3 sequence (DNA): TGTGCCAGCAGTTGGAGGGGGGATAATGAGCAGTTCTTC. Residues: CASSWRGDNEQFF.

The chain couples TRBV7-2 to TRBJ2-2; no definite D call. V was pared by 3 bases and J by 0 bases, with 11 bases between. Germline V lookup: CDR1 SGHTA, CDR2 FQGNSA. This CDR3 has 16 amino acids. CDR3 bases: TGTGCCAGCAGCTTTCCCCGGACGACGAACACCGGGGAGCTGTTTTTT. Residues: CASSFPRTTNTGELFF.

This clone was recorded once. The gene calls are TRBV10-3 and TRBJ2-3; 12 nucleotides align to TRBD2. Trimming cost V 10 bases and J 5 bases; bases outside gene matches: 7. This CDR3 contains 14 residues. The germline CDR1 and CDR2 sequences are ENHRY and SYGVKD. The CDR3 spells CATRLAGEVDTQYF. The CDR3, as DNA: TGTGCCACCCGACTAGCGGGAGAGGTAGATACGCAGTATTTT.

This chain links TRBV2 with TRBJ1-3, with 7 positions matching TRBD1. V gave up 11 bases and J gave up 2 bases; unmatched junction bases: 6. Germline values: CDR1 SNHLY, CDR2 FYNNEI. The CDR3 loop spans 13 amino acids. CDR3 protein: CAVEGATGNTIYF. The CDR3 DNA reads TGTGCCGTCGAGGGGGCCACTGGAAACACCATATATTTT.

The chain links TRBV11-3 to TRBJ2-7; possibly TRBD1 for D (6 bases). The CDR3 sequence is 16 residues long. Germline loops: CDR1 SGHNT, CDR2 YENEEA. The ends were cut back, 2 bases at V and 5 bases at J, with 19 bases in the middle. CDR3 protein: CASSLITRRDTHEQYF. The DNA of the CDR3 is TGTGCCAGCAGCTTAATCACCCGCCGGGACACCCACGAGCAGTACTTC.

The gene calls are TRBV14 and TRBJ2-2; D is ambiguous. Germline lookup yields CDR1 SGHDN and CDR2 FVKESK. The CDR3 has 16 amino acids. Between the trimmed V and J ends, which lost 4 bases and 0 bases, there was a span of 12 bases. The CDR3, as DNA: TGTGCCAGCAGCCCCATCCGCAGCTCGAACACCGGGGAGCTGTTTTTT. Translating it yields CASSPIRSSNTGELFF.

V is TRBV7-9 and J is TRBJ2-5; 8 bases are shared with TRBD2. Germline-derived CDR1 and CDR2 are SEHNR and FQNEAQ (reference sequence). CDR3 length: 16 residues. J gave up 3 bases and V 1 base, and 7 bases lay outside the gene matches. The CDR3 spells CASSLGVWRGEETQYF. CDR3 bases: TGTGCCAGCAGCTTAGGGGTCTGGCGGGGGGAAGAGACCCAGTACTTC. Full variable domain (outside the CDR3, taken from reference TRBV7-9 and TRBJ2-5): DTGVSQNPRHKITKRGQNVTFRCDPISEHNRLYWYRQTLGQGPEFLTYFQNEAQLEKSRLLSDRFSAERPKGSFSTLEIQRTEQGDSAMYLCASSLGVWRGEETQYFGPGTRLLVL.

This chain uses TRBV5-4 with TRBJ2-7; a possible D gene is TRBD2 (6 bases). This CDR3 contains 15 residues. Trimming stripped 3 bases from V and 5 bases from J, with 18 bases between. Germline-derived CDR1 and CDR2 are SGHNT and YYREEE (reference sequence). The CDR3 DNA is TGTGCCAGCAGCTCCCCAGGAGGGGCGACCCACGAGCAGTACTTC. It specifies CASSSPGGATHEQYF. The variable domain in full, completed from reference TRBV5-4 and TRBJ2-7, reads ETGVTQSPTHLIKTRGQQVTLRCSSQSGHNTVSWYQQALGQGPQFIFQYYREEENGRGNFPPRFSGLQFPNYSSELNVNALELDDSALYLCASSSPGGATHEQYFGPGTRLTVT.

This sequence joins TRBV30 and TRBJ1-1; D uncertain. The ends were cut back, 4 bases at V and 5 bases at J, with 11 bases in the middle. Germline loops: CDR1 GTSNPN, CDR2 SVGIG (reference sequence). CDR3 length: 12 residues. The CDR3 region is CAWNPGVTEAFF. The CDR3 DNA is TGTGCCTGGAACCCCGGCGTAACTGAAGCTTTCTTT.

The CDR3 nucleotides read TGCGCCAGCAGCTTGACTAGCGGGAACACAGATACGCAGTATTTT. This sequence encodes CASSLTSGNTDTQYF. V gene TRBV5-1 combines with J gene TRBJ2-3; 10 nucleotides agree with TRBD2. The CDR3 has 15 residues. V trimming: 1 base; J trimming: 2 bases; junction bases outside the gene matches: 1. Germline V gene sequence: CDR1 SGHRS, CDR2 YFSETQ.

V usage is TRBV7-2 and J usage is TRBJ1-2; D may be TRBD1 (5 bases). Germline V gene data show CDR1 as SGHTA and CDR2 as FQGNSA. Deletions cut 5 bases from V and 8 bases from J, with 24 bases between. The CDR3 contains 16 residues. The CDR3, as DNA: TGTGCCAGCAGCCATTCCGGGGGACTCCTAGGGAACGGCTACACCTTC. This translates into CASSHSGGLLGNGYTF.

V is TRBV30 and J is TRBJ2-7; D unresolved. Looked up from germline, CDR1 is GTSNPN and CDR2 is SVGIG (reference sequence). The CDR3 has 12 residues. The germline V and J ends were trimmed by 2 bases and 5 bases, with 10 bases remaining between them. CDR3: CAWSPGSHEQYF. For the CDR3, the DNA is TGTGCCTGGAGTCCGGGCAGCCACGAGCAGTACTTC.

This clone was seen only once. The gene calls are TRBV18 and TRBJ1-3; 9 bases fit TRBD1. V was clipped by 1 base and J by 3 bases; unmatched bases: 4. Per the germline V gene, CDR1 is KGHSH and CDR2 is LQKENI. The CDR3 is 16 amino acids. This CDR3 reads CASSPQDRGYGNTIYF. In nucleotides, the CDR3 is TGTGCCAGCTCACCACAGGACAGGGGTTATGGAAACACCATATATTTT.

The rearrangement uses TRBV2 and TRBJ2-3, with 12 bases identical to TRBD2. With V trimmed by 4 bases and J by 4 bases, 3 bases remained unmatched. The CDR3 is made up of 15 amino acids. Germline CDR1 is SNHLY and CDR2 is FYNNEI. The CDR3 bases are TGTGCCAGCAGTGGACTAGCGGGAGTCTCAGATACGCAGTATTTT. Protein sequence: CASSGLAGVSDTQYF.

The rearrangement uses TRBV27 and TRBJ1-1; 8 bases map to TRBD1. Germline CDR1 reads MNHEY; CDR2 reads SMNVEV (reference sequence). The CDR3 runs 15 residues. The V segment lost 2 bases and the J segment 1 base; nucleotides outside the gene matches: 3. The CDR3 is CASSLRGTGNTEAFF. The CDR3 DNA reads TGTGCCAGCAGTTTACGGGGGACAGGGAACACTGAAGCTTTCTTT.

The J gene is TRBJ2-7, the V gene TRBV29-1; 10 bases agree with TRBD1. V gave up 1 base and J gave up 5 bases; unmatched junction bases: 5. This CDR3 is 14 amino acids long. Germline CDR1 SQVTM, CDR2 ANQGSEA. CDR3 coding DNA: TGCAGCGTTGAAGTGCAAGGACAGGGGGACGAGCAGTACTTC. Translation gives CSVEVQGQGDEQYF.

This clone came up once. V gene TRBV19 combines with J gene TRBJ2-7; perhaps D is TRBD1 or TRBD2 (5 bases each). CDR1 LNHDA and CDR2 SQIVND come from the germline V gene (reference sequence). This CDR3 is built from 13 residues. Trimming left V 11 bases short and J 3 bases short, with 17 bases between. The chain's CDR3 is CASGDPRRYEQYF. The DNA for the CDR3 is TGTGCCTCTGGGGACCCGAGGCGCTACGAGCAGTACTTC.

The rearrangement links TRBV24-1 to TRBJ1-1, with D perhaps matching TRBD1 (5 bases). Trimming took 3 bases from V and 0 from J, leaving 16 bases between them. CDR3 size: 17 residues. Germline V gives CDR1 KGHDR, CDR2 SFDVKD. The CDR3 loop reads CATSDGAGAPMNTEAFF. In DNA, the CDR3 is TGTGCCACCAGTGATGGGGCCGGCGCACCCATGAACACTGAAGCTTTCTTT.

V and J are TRBV27 and TRBJ1-4, with D uncertain. This CDR3 is 15 amino acids long. V was clipped by 2 bases and J by 5 bases, with 12 bases between them. Germline V gives CDR1 MNHEY, CDR2 SMNVEV (reference sequence). The CDR3 coding sequence is TGTGCCAGCAGTTTAGTCGGGGAGTGGAATGAAAAACTGTTTTTT. Encoded protein: CASSLVGEWNEKLFF.

V is TRBV13 and J is TRBJ2-1, with D possibly being TRBD2 (5 bases). The CDR3 contains 15 residues. V lost 5 bases and J 0 bases, leaving 11 bases between the germline ends. Germline CDR1 is PRHDT and CDR2 is FYEKMQ (reference sequence). In DNA form, the CDR3 reads TGTGCCAGCAGCCGGACTGGAAGCTCCTACAATGAGCAGTTCTTC. Translated, it gives CASSRTGSSYNEQFF.

The chain links TRBV3-1 (or the pseudogene TRBV3-2) to TRBJ2-1; 7 bases match TRBD1. After removal of 5 bases from V and 7 bases from J, the junction contained 8 bases not matched to a gene. This CDR3 comprises 14 residues. Germline-derived CDR1 and CDR2 are LGHDT and YNNKEL (reference sequence). The CDR3 region has the DNA TGTGCCAGCAGCTACACAGGGGCTAGTAATGAGCAGTTCTTC. Protein product: CASSYTGASNEQFF.

V is TRBV5-1 and J is TRBJ1-6, with 11 bases aligning to TRBD1. This CDR3 contains 15 residues. After removal of 4 bases from V and 6 bases from J, the junction contained 3 bases not matched to a gene. The germline V gene encodes CDR1 SGHRS and CDR2 YFSETQ. The chain's CDR3 is CASSRGTGGNSPLHF. CDR3 nucleotides: TGCGCCAGCAGCCGGGGGACAGGGGGTAATTCACCCCTCCACTTT.

V gene TRBV6-5 combines with J gene TRBJ1-2, with D possibly being TRBD1 (6 bases). CDR3 length: 13 residues. The V end lost 6 bases, the J end lost 4 bases, and 12 bases lay between the germline ends. CDR1 MNHEY and CDR2 SVGAGI come from the germline V gene. The CDR3 DNA is TGTGCCAGCAGGGGGGCGATTCCCTATGGCTACACCTTC. It is translated as CASRGAIPYGYTF.

The chain carries TRBV28 and TRBJ2-7; 8 bases map to TRBD1. Germline assignment: CDR1 MDHEN and CDR2 SYDVKM. This CDR3 has 14 amino acids. Unmatched junction bases numbered 11, after V lost 6 bases and J lost 7 bases. The CDR3 DNA follows: TGTGCCAGCAGCGAGACAGGGGTTAGATTGGAGCAGTACTTC. Translating gives CASSETGVRLEQYF. Drawing the rest from reference TRBV28 and TRBJ2-7, the complete variable domain is DVKVTQSSRYLVKRTGEKVFLECVQDMDHENMFWYRQDPGLGLRLIYFSYDVKMKEKGDIPEGYSVSREKKERFSLILESASTNQTSMYLCASSETGVRLEQYFGPGTRLTVT.

This clone was seen only a few times. The chain links TRBV5-1 to TRBJ2-7, with unresolved D. V was clipped by 2 bases and J by 2 bases, with 8 bases between them. CDR1 is SGHRS, CDR2 YFSETQ, per germline. This CDR3 contains 13 residues. The CDR3 nucleotides read TGCGCCAGCAGCTTCGACTGGGCCTACGAGCAGTACTTC. Translating gives CASSFDWAYEQYF.

The gene calls are TRBV7-9 and TRBJ2-2, with TRBD1 matching 9 bases. V lost 7 bases to trimming and J lost 3 bases; unmatched junction nucleotides: 3. This CDR3 spans 14 amino acids. Per the germline V gene, CDR1 is SEHNR and CDR2 is FQNEAQ (reference sequence). The CDR3 is CASIDRGDTGELFF. Here the CDR3 DNA reads TGTGCCAGCATTGACAGGGGGGACACCGGGGAGCTGTTTTTT.